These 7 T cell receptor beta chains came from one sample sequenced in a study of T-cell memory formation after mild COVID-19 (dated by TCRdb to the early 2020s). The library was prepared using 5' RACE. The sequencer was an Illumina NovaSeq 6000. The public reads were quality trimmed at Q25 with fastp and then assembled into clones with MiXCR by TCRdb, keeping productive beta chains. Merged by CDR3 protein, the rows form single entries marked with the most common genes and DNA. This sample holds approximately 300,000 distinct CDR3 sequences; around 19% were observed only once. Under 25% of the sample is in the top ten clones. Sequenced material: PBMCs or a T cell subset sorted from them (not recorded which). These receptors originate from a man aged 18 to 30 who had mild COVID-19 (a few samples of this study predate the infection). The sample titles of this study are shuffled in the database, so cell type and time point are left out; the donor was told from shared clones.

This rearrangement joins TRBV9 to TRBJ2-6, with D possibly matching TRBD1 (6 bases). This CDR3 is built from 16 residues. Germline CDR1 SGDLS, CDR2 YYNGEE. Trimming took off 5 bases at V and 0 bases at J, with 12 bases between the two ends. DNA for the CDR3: TGTGCCAGCAGACCTGACAGGAGCTCTGGGGCCAACGTCCTGACTTTC. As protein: CASRPDRSSGANVLTF.

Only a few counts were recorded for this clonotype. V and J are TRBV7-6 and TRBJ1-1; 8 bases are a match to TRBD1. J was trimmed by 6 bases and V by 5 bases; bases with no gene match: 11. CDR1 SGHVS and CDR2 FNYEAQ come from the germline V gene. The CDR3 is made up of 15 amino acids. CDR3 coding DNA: TGTGCCAGCAGCCGAGGCAGGGGGCCAAGCGCTGAAGCTTTCTTT. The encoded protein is CASSRGRGPSAEAFF.

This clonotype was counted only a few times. The DNA of the CDR3 is TGCAGCGTTGAAGTAACGGGGCAGGGGACTGAAGCTTTCTTT. It codes for CSVEVTGQGTEAFF. The chain recombines TRBV29-1 with TRBJ1-1, with a possible D match to TRBD1 (6 bases). This CDR3 spans 14 amino acids. V lost 1 base, J lost 5 bases, and 14 bases lay in between. Germline V gives CDR1 SQVTM, CDR2 ANQGSEA.

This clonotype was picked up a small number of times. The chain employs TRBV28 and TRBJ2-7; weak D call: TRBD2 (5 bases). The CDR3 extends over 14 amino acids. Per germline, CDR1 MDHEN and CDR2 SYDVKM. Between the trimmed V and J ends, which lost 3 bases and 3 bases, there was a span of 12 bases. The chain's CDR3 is CASSFSGIHYEQYV. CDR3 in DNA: TGTGCCAGCAGTTTCTCCGGGATACACTACGAGCAGTACGTC.

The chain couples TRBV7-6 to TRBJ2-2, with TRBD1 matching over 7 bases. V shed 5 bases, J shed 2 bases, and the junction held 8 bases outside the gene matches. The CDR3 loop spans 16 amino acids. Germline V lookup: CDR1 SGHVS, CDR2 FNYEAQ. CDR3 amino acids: CASSQARQGNTGELFF. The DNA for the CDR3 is TGTGCCAGCAGCCAAGCCCGACAGGGTAACACCGGGGAGCTGTTTTTT. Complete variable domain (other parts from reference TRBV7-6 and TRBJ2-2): GAGVSQSPRYKVTKRGQDVALRCDPISGHVSLYWYRQALGQGPEFLTYFNYEAQQDKSGLPNDRFSAERPEGSISTLTIQRTEQRDSAMYRCASSQARQGNTGELFFGEGSRLTVL.

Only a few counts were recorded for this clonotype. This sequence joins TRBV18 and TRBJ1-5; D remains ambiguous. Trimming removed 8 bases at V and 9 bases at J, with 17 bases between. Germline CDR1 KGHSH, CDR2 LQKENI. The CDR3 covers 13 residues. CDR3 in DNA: TGTGCCAGCAGTTCGGAGCCCCAAGGGCCCCAGCATTTT. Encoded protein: CASSSEPQGPQHF.

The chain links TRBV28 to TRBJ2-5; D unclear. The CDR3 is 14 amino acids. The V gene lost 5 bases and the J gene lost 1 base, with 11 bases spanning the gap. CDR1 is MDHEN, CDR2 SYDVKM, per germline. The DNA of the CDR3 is TGTGCCAGCAGTGATGGTGGTCCCCAAGAGACCCAGTACTTC. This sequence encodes CASSDGGPQETQYF.